This T cell receptor beta chain came from a study of beta chain features in type 1 diabetes. Study information: Patients and healthy donors were similar in age, gender and cell yields. Study-level results: High-TCR-expressing cells could be over-represented by cDNA sequencing.

Isolated RNA was reverse transcribed in full, so expressed TCRB transcripts were sequenced. Mean read depth for naive, central memory and regulatory T cell samples was about 3.6 million reads. Profiled with immunoSEQ multiplex PCR; TCRdb holds only in-frame clones, not every one. The data show about 180,000 clones, approximately 13% seen once. Trimming at V came to 8 bases and at J to 2 bases, leaving 3 bases not matched to a gene. This CDR3 region has 12 residues. The germline V gene encodes CDR1 SGHTS and CDR2 YDEGEE. On this clone itself: Its specificity is not known.

The TCR comes from a woman aged 18-29 years in good health. Input material: central memory CD4+ T cells from blood. The rearrangement uses TRBV5-8 and TRBJ1-2; 7 bases are a match to TRBD1. The CDR3 protein is CASSTGNYGYTF. For the CDR3, the DNA is TGTGCCAGTTCGACAGGGAACTATGGCTACACCTTC. The variable domain in full, with the rest retrieved from reference TRBV5-8 and TRBJ1-2, is EAGVTQSPTHLIKTRGQQATLRCSPISGHTSVYWYQQALGLGLQFLLWYDEGEERNRGNFPPRFSGRQFPNYSSELNVNALELEDSALYLCASSTGNYGYTFGSGTRLTVV.